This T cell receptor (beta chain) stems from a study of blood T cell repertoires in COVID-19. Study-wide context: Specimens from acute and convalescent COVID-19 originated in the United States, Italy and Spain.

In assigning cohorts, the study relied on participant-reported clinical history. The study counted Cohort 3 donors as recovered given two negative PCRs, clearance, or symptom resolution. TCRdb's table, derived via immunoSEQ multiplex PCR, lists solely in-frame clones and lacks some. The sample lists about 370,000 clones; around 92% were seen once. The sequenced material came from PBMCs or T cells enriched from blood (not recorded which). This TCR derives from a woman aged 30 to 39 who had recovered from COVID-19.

DNA for the CDR3: TGTGCCTGGGATCTATCTGAAAAACTGTTTTTT. It yields the protein CAWDLSEKLFF. The chain carries TRBV30 and TRBJ1-4; D is uncertain. Trimming stripped 5 bases from V and 7 bases from J, with 8 bases between. Germline-derived CDR1 and CDR2 are GTSNPN and SVGIG (reference sequence). This CDR3 is built from 11 residues.